These T cell receptor beta chains were read from a single sample in a study of regulatory T cells in long-lasting Graves disease. TCRdb reprocessed the multiplex PCR reads with MiXCR, giving one entry per CDR3 protein. Here the sample spans hundreds of thousands of distinct CDR3 sequences, over 15% being singletons. Sequencing used peripheral blood mononuclear cells (PBMCs), obtained at new diagnosis, from a patient treated with antithyroid drugs. Every receptor here comes from a female donor with Graves disease. CDR3s include the opening cysteine and the closing phenylalanine or tryptophan. D genes are given only for firm matches. Not every row has a clone size; where given, it reads once, few, many or a size class.

V	D	J	size	CDR3	DNA
TRBV27	-	TRBJ1-1	many	CASSSHPRGTEAFF	TGTGCCAGCAGTTCTCACCCTCGAGGCACTGAAGCTTTCTTT
TRBV5-4	TRBD1	TRBJ1-2	-	CASRFPTGNYGYTF	TGTGCCAGCAGATTTCCGACAGGGAACTATGGCTACACCTTC
TRBV28	TRBD1	TRBJ1-2	few	CASSSGQDYGYTF	TGTGCCAGCAGTTCGGGACAGGACTATGGCTACACCTTC
TRBV7-9	-	TRBJ2-1	many	CASSPSTVHEQFF	TGTGCCAGCAGCCCTTCGACAGTCCATGAGCAGTTCTTC
TRBV25-1	-	TRBJ2-3	few	CASSDRAGSTDTQYF	TGTGCCAGCAGTGACCGGGCGGGAAGCACAGATACGCAGTATTTT
TRBV24-1	TRBD2	TRBJ2-1	many	CATSDLQIGGAGDNEQFF	TGTGCCACCAGTGATTTGCAAATAGGAGGGGCGGGGGACAATGAGCAGTTCTTC
TRBV28	-	TRBJ1-2	-	CASSTPGGGSGYTF	TGTGCCAGCAGCACACCGGGGGGGGGAAGCGGCTACACCTTC
TRBV7-9	TRBD1	TRBJ2-7	many	CASSPGQGLGEQYF	TGTGCCAGCAGCCCAGGACAGGGCCTGGGCGAGCAGTACTTC
TRBV10-2	TRBD2	TRBJ2-7	many	CASKDGLASYEQYF	TGCGCCAGCAAGGACGGACTAGCCTCCTACGAGCAGTACTTC
TRBV27	-	TRBJ2-2	many	CASEGSGELFF	TGTGCCAGTGAGGGATCCGGGGAGCTGTTTTTT
TRBV5-8	TRBD2	TRBJ2-5	many	CASSLVAGVGETQYF	TGTGCCAGCAGCTTGGTCGCGGGAGTGGGGGAGACCCAGTACTTC
TRBV2	-	TRBJ2-7	-	CTSSSTRVSYEQYF	TGTACCAGCAGTTCGACAAGGGTCTCCTACGAGCAGTACTTC
TRBV30	TRBD2	TRBJ2-7	many	CAWGTSGYEQYF	TGTGCCTGGGGGACTAGCGGCTACGAGCAGTACTTC
TRBV20-1	TRBD1	TRBJ2-7	-	CSARDVFGQGGYEQYF	TGCAGTGCTAGAGATGTCTTTGGACAGGGAGGCTACGAGCAGTACTTC
TRBV5-4	-	TRBJ2-7	many	CASSLNPTLAYEQYF	TGTGCCAGCAGCCTGAATCCGACTCTTGCCTACGAGCAGTACTTC
TRBV19	TRBD2	TRBJ2-1	-	CASSTTGGRYNEQFF	TGTGCCAGTAGTACAACGGGAGGCCGCTACAATGAGCAGTTCTTC
TRBV27	-	TRBJ1-5	once	CASSPRTGASPQHF	TGTGCCAGCAGTCCCCGGACCGGGGCGTCGCCCCAGCATTTT
TRBV18	TRBD2	TRBJ2-3	many	CASSPPGLADTDTQYF	TGTGCCAGCTCACCACCTGGTCTAGCGGACACAGATACGCAGTATTTT
TRBV5-1	TRBD2	TRBJ2-5	many	CASSGMRAVETQYF	TGTGCCAGCAGCGGGATGAGGGCGGTGGAGACCCAGTACTTC
TRBV20-1	-	TRBJ2-5	many	CSARGQSPQETQYF	TGCAGTGCTAGAGGACAGTCCCCCCAAGAGACCCAGTACTTC
TRBV12-3/TRBV12-4	-	TRBJ1-5	many	CASSLEDIHSNQPQHF	TGTGCCAGCAGTTTAGAGGACATTCATAGCAATCAGCCCCAGCATTTT
TRBV5-1	TRBD2	TRBJ2-3	many	CASSSASGSTDTQYF	TGCGCCAGCAGCTCGGCTAGCGGGAGTACAGATACGCAGTATTTT
TRBV20-1	-	TRBJ2-3	many	CSARDSLVDTQYF	TGCAGTGCTAGAGATTCCCTCGTGGATACGCAGTATTTT
TRBV27	-	TRBJ2-3	-	CASSPRDSLTDTQYF	TGTGCCAGCAGTCCCCGGGACTCCCTCACAGATACGCAGTATTTT
TRBV28	-	TRBJ2-3	many	CASSTRGAGDTQYF	TGCGCCAGCAGCACCCGGGGAGCAGGAGATACGCAGTATTTT
TRBV6-2/TRBV6-3	-	TRBJ2-1	many	CASSFFEQDEQFF	TGTGCCAGCAGTTTCTTCGAGCAGGATGAGCAGTTCTTC
TRBV4-2	-	TRBJ2-1	many	CASSQEGPYNEQFF	TGTGCCAGCAGCCAAGAAGGACCTTACAATGAGCAGTTCTTC
TRBV5-1	-	TRBJ2-1	many	CASRLGGAAGGYNEQFF	TGCGCCAGCAGGCTAGGGGGCGCGGCGGGAGGTTACAATGAGCAGTTCTTC
TRBV5-1	-	TRBJ2-5	many	CASTEEETQYF	TGCGCCAGCACCGAGGAAGAGACCCAGTACTTC
TRBV6-5	-	TRBJ1-2	-	CASSYSLRGGGYTF	TGTGCCAGCAGTTACTCATTGAGGGGAGGTGGCTACACCTTC
TRBV12-3/TRBV12-4	-	TRBJ1-3	many	CASSFQRNTIYF	TGTGCCAGCAGTTTTCAGAGGAACACCATATATTTT
TRBV16	TRBD2	TRBJ2-3	few	CASSLSDSGTSLDTQYF	TGTGCCAGCAGCCTTTCGGACAGCGGGACTAGTCTAGATACGCAGTATTTT
TRBV9	TRBD2	TRBJ2-7	many	CASSVGEGSSGEQYF	TGTGCCAGCAGCGTAGGGGAGGGATCCTCAGGGGAGCAGTACTTC
TRBV11-2	-	TRBJ2-7	few	CASSLGSGLGREQYF	TGTGCCAGCAGCTTAGGGTCGGGACTTGGAAGGGAGCAGTACTTC
TRBV10-3	-	TRBJ2-2	many	CAISESILPGAPGELFF	TGTGCCATCAGTGAGTCGATCTTACCCGGGGCGCCCGGGGAGCTGTTTTTT
TRBV5-1	-	TRBJ1-1	-	CASSLGLGSVTEAFF	TGCGCCAGCAGCTTGGGACTTGGGTCTGTCACTGAAGCTTTCTTT
TRBV12-3/TRBV12-4	-	TRBJ1-1	-	CASSFIEGGTEAFF	TGTGCCAGCAGTTTTATAGAGGGGGGCACTGAAGCTTTCTTT
TRBV2	-	TRBJ2-3	few	CASSYSFGTEADTQYF	TGTGCCAGCAGTTACTCTTTCGGGACGGAGGCAGATACGCAGTATTTT
TRBV11-3	-	TRBJ1-1	many	CASSGEYRAEAFF	TGTGCCAGCAGCGGAGAATACAGGGCTGAAGCTTTCTTT
TRBV7-2	TRBD2	TRBJ2-3	many	CASSISGPGLALTDTQYF	TGTGCCAGCAGCATTTCTGGACCGGGACTAGCGCTCACAGATACGCAGTATTTT
TRBV3-1	-	TRBJ1-2	many	CASSQEDTYYGYTF	TGTGCCAGCAGCCAAGAGGACACATACTATGGCTACACCTTC
TRBV27	TRBD1	TRBJ1-6	many	CASSPMTGLNSPLHF	TGTGCCAGCAGTCCAATGACAGGGTTAAATTCACCCCTCCACTTT
TRBV30	TRBD2	TRBJ2-7	-	CAWSESGGTYEQYF	TGTGCCTGGAGTGAGTCCGGGGGGACCTACGAGCAGTACTTC
TRBV28	-	TRBJ2-7	many	CASSLGGSGEQYF	TGTGCCAGCAGTTTAGGTGGGAGCGGCGAGCAGTACTTC
TRBV6-6	-	TRBJ2-3	-	CASSYSGRELSTDTQYF	TGTGCCAGCAGTTACTCGGGCAGGGAACTTAGCACAGATACGCAGTATTTT
TRBV6-5	TRBD2	TRBJ2-5	many	CASSYSRSSGRKTQYF	TGTGCCAGCAGTTACTCGAGGTCTAGCGGGAGAAAGACCCAGTACTTC
TRBV7-9	TRBD1	TRBJ1-1	few	CASSWTGEAFF	TGTGCCAGCAGCTGGACAGGTGAAGCTTTCTTT
TRBV28	-	TRBJ1-2	few	CASSSTSYGYTF	TGTGCCAGCAGTTCTACTAGCTATGGCTACACCTTC
TRBV29-1	TRBD1	TRBJ1-2	few	CSVRTGRGYTF	TGCAGCGTTAGGACAGGGAGGGGCTACACCTTC
TRBV12-3/TRBV12-4	-	TRBJ2-3	many	CASSFSYPDTQYF	TGTGCCAGCAGTTTTTCTTACCCAGATACGCAGTATTTT
TRBV28	TRBD2	TRBJ2-3	many	CASSSLDTSMGGGTDTQYF	TGTGCCAGCAGTTCCCTGGACACCTCTATGGGGGGGGGCACAGATACGCAGTATTTT
TRBV30	-	TRBJ1-1	many	CAWSVWGGANTEAFF	TGTGCCTGGAGTGTGTGGGGGGGGGCGAACACTGAAGCTTTCTTT
TRBV2	-	TRBJ1-5	few	CASRKPGPPVLSNQPQHF	TGTGCCAGCAGAAAACCGGGACCCCCCGTTTTAAGCAATCAGCCCCAGCATTTT